This T cell receptor beta chain was identified in a study of graft-versus-host responses after intestinal transplantation. Study context: Each recipient received a multivisceral, liver-intestinal, or isolated intestinal graft. Anti-thymocyte globulin was used for induction in all recipients, who then took tacrolimus and steroids for roughly 3 years.

Assay: immunoSEQ multiplex PCR; the TCRdb copy retains only in-frame clones and omits some. The table includes 85,000 to 90,000 clones, around 90% detected once. The CDR3 extends over 16 amino acids. The germline V gene has CDR1 KGHSH and CDR2 LQKENI. Trimming cost V 3 bases and J 2 bases, with 17 bases left between them. General study points: Elevated graft-versus-host to host-versus-graft clonal ratios in allografts were recorded for patients with graft-donor T cell macrochimerism. Marrow from the recipient contained GvH clones, some of which had appeared first in ileum or blood.

Turning to this clone: Its antigen is not identified.

This chain uses TRBV18 with TRBJ2-7, with D possibly being TRBD1 (6 bases). The sequenced sample was unstimulated CD4+ T cells sorted from spleen or lymph node cells, obtained before intestinal transplant. This receptor was identified in a human donor who received an intestinal transplant. The CDR3 protein is CASSPNAGVPTYEQYF. The CDR3 nucleotides read TGTGCCAGCTCACCGAACGCAGGGGTTCCGACCTACGAGCAGTACTTC.